This T cell receptor (beta chain) was profiled in a study of response to subunit inactivated influenza vaccine. Findings of the study overall: The authors put forward the suggestion that each seasonal influenza vaccination may bring in only a limited number of new T cells.

Concerning this clonotype itself: Its antigen remains unknown.

Each CDR3 protein gets one entry after TCRdb re-called the RT-PCR reads with MiXCR. The profile covers 600,000 to 850,000 distinct CDR3 sequences, with less than 15% appearing a single time and approximately 7.6% taken by the ten largest. This CDR3 is 18 amino acids long. Per germline, CDR1 SGHRS and CDR2 YFSETQ. V was trimmed by 5 bases and J by 6 bases, leaving 26 bases between them. This specimen was PBMCs from blood, taken 14 to 15 days before vaccination. The chain couples TRBV5-1 to TRBJ2-2; TRBD2 might be the D (5 bases). The clonotype originates from a man aged 50-60 years who received an inactivated influenza vaccine. In DNA form, the CDR3 reads TGCGCCAGCAGGGTCACAGTTCTAGGAGGAACGAGACCCGGGGAGCTGTTTTTT. Translated, it gives CASRVTVLGGTRPGELFF.